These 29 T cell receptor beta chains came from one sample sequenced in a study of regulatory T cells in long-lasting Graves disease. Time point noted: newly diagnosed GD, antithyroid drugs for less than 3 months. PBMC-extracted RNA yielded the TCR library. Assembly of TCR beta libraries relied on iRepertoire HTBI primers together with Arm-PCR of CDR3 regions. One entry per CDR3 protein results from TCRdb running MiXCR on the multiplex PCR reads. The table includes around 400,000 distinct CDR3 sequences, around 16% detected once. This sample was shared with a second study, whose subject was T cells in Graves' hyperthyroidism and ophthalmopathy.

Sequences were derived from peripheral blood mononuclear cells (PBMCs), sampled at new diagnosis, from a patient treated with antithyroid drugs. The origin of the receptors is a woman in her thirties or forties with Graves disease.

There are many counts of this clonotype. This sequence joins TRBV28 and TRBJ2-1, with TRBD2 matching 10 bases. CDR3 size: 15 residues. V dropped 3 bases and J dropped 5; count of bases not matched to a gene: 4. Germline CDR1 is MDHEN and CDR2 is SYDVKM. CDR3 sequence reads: CASSFDSGRNNEQFF. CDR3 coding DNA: TGTGCCAGCAGTTTCGATAGCGGGAGGAACAATGAGCAGTTCTTC.

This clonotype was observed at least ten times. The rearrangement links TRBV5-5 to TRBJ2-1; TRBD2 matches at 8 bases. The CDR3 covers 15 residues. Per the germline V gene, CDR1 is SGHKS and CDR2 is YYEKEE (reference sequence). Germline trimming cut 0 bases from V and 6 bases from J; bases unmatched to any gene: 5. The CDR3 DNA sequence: TGTGCCAGCAGCTTGGTGTTGGGGACTAGCAATGAGCAGTTCTTC. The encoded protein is CASSLVLGTSNEQFF.

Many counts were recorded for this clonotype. The CDR3 DNA reads TGTGCCAGCAGTTTCGACAGGGCTGGGGCCAACGTCCTGACTTTC. This gives the protein CASSFDRAGANVLTF. This sequence joins TRBV27 and TRBJ2-6, with 7 positions matching TRBD1. V gave up 3 bases and J gave up 2 bases; unmatched junction bases: 1. The CDR3 covers 15 residues. CDR1 is MNHEY, CDR2 SMNVEV, per germline (reference sequence).

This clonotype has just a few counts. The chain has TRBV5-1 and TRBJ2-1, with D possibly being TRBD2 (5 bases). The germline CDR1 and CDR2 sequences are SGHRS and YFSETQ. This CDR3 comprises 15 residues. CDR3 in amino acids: CACHPGSGSYNEQFF. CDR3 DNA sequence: TGCGCTTGTCACCCGGGGTCTGGGTCCTACAATGAGCAGTTCTTC. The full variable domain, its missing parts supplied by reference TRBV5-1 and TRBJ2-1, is KAGVTQTPRYLIKTRGQQVTLSCSPISGHRSVSWYQQTPGQGLQFLFEYFSETQRNKGNFPGRFSGRQFSNSRSEMNVSTLELGDSALYLCACHPGSGSYNEQFFGPGTRLTVL.

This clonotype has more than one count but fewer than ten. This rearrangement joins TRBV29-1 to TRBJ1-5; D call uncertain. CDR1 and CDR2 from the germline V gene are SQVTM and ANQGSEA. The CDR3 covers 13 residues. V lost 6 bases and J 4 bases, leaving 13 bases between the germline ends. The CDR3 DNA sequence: TGCAGCGTGGCCCGGGCGGGGAATCAGCCCCAGCATTTT. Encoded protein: CSVARAGNQPQHF.

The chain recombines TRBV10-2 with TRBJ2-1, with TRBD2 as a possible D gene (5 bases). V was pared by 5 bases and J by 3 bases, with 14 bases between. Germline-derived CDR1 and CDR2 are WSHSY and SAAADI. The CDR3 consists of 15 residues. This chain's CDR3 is CASSTLSGSYNEQFF. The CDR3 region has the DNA TGCGCCAGCAGTACTTTGTCGGGGAGCTACAATGAGCAGTTCTTC.

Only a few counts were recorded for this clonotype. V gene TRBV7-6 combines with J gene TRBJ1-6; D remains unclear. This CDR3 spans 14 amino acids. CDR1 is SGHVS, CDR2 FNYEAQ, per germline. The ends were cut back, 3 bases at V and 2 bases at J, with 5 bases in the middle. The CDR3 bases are TGTGCCAGCAGCTTCGGGGCCTATAATTCACCCCTCCACTTT. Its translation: CASSFGAYNSPLHF.

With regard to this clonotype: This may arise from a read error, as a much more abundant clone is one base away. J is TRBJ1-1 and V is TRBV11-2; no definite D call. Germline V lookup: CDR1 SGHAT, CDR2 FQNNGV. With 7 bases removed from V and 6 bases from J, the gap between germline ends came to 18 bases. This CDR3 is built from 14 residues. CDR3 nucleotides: TGTGCCAGCATCCACACACCCGAGCAGGCTGAAGCTTTCTTT. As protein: CASIHTPEQAEAFF.

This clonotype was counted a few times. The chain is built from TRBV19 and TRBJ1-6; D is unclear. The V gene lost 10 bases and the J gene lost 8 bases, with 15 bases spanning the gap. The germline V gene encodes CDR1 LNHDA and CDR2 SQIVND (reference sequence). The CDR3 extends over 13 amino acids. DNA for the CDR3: TGTGCCACCTCCCGGGAGGAGGATTCACCCCTCCACTTT. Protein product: CATSREEDSPLHF.

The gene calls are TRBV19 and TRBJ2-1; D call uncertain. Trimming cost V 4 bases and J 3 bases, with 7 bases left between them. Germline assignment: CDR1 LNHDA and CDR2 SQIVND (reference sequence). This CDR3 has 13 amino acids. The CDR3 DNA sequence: TGTGCCAGTAGTAGGACGCACTACAATGAGCAGTTCTTC. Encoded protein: CASSRTHYNEQFF.

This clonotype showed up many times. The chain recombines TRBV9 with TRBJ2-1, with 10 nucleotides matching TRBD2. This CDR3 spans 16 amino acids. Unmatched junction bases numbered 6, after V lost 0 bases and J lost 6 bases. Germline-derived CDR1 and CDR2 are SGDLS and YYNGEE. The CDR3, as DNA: TGTGCCAGCAGCGTAGGGGCTAGCGGGAGTGGCAATGAGCAGTTCTTC. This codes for CASSVGASGSGNEQFF.

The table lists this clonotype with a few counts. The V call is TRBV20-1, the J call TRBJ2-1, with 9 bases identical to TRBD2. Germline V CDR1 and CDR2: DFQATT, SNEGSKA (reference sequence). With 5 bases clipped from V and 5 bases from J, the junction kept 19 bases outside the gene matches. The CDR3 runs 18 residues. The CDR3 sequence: CSAGNGAGGPIGDNEQFF. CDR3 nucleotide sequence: TGCAGTGCTGGGAACGGCGCGGGAGGGCCTATAGGGGACAATGAGCAGTTCTTC.

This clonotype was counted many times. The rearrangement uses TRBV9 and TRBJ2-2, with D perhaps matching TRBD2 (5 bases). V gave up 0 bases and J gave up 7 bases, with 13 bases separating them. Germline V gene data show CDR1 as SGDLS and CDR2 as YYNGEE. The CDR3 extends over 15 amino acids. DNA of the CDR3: TGTGCCAGCAGCGTAGTATGGAGGATAGGCGGGGAGCTGTTTTTT. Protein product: CASSVVWRIGGELFF. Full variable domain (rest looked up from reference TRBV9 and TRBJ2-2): DSGVTQTPKHLITATGQRVTLRCSPRSGDLSVYWYQQSLDQGLQFLIQYYNGEERAKGNILERFSAQQFPDLHSELNLSSLELGDSALYFCASSVVWRIGGELFFGEGSRLTVL.

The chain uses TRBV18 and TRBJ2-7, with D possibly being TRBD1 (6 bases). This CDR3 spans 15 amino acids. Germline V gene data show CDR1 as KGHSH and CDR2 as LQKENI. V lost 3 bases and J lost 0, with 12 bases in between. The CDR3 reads CASSPEGQSSYEQYF. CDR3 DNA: TGTGCCAGCTCACCGGAAGGACAGAGCTCCTACGAGCAGTACTTC.

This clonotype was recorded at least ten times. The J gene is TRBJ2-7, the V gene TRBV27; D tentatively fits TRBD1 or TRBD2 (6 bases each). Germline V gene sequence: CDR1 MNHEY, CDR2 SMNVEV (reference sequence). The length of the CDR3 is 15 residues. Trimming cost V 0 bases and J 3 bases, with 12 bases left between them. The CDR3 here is CASSLSRGEIYEQYF. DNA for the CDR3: TGTGCCAGCAGTTTATCGAGGGGGGAAATCTACGAGCAGTACTTC.

This CDR3 reads CASSSPRDGTYEQYF. CDR3 DNA sequence: TGTGCCAGCAGCTCCCCGCGGGACGGAACCTACGAGCAGTACTTC. The chain links TRBV5-4 to TRBJ2-7; tentatively, D is TRBD2 (6 bases). Germline values: CDR1 SGHNT, CDR2 YYREEE (reference sequence). Trimming pared 3 bases from V and 2 bases from J, leaving 15 bases between. The CDR3 loop spans 15 amino acids.

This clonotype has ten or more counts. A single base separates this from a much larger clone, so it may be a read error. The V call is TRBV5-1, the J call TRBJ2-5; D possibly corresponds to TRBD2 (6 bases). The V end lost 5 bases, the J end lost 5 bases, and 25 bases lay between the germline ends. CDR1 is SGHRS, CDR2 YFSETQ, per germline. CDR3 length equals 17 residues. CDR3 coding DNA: TGCGCCAGCAGTATCGGCGTTGACGGACTAACGTGGGAGACCCAGTACTTC. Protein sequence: CASSIGVDGLTWETQYF.

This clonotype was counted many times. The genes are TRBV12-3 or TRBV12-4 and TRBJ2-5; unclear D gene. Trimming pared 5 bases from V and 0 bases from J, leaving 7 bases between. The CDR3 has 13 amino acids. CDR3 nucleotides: TGTGCCAGCAGTCCACGGGACCAAGAGACCCAGTACTTC. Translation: CASSPRDQETQYF.

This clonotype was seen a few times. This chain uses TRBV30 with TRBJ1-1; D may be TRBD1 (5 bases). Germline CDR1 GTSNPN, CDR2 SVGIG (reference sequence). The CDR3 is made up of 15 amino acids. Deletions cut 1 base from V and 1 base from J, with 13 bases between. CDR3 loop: CAWSDPRVWNTEAFF. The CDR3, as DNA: TGTGCCTGGAGTGACCCCAGGGTTTGGAACACTGAAGCTTTCTTT.

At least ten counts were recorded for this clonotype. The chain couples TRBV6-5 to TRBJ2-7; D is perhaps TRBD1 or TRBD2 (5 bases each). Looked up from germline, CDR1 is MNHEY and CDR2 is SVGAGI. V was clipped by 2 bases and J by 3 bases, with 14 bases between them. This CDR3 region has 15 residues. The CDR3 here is CASSYGTNSYYEQYF. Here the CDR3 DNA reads TGTGCCAGCAGTTACGGGACGAATTCCTACTACGAGCAGTACTTC.

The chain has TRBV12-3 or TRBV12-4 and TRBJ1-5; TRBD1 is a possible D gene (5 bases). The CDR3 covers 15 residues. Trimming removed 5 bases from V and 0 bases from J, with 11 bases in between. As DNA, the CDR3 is TGTGCCAGCAGTAAGACAGTTTATAGCAATCAGCCCCAGCATTTT. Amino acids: CASSKTVYSNQPQHF.

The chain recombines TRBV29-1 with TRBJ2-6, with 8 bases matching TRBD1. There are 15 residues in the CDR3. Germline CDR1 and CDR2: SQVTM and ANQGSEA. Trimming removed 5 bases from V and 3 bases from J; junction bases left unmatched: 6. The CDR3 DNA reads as TGCAGCGTTTCATTTGGGACAGGTGGGGCCAACGTCCTGACTTTC. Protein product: CSVSFGTGGANVLTF.

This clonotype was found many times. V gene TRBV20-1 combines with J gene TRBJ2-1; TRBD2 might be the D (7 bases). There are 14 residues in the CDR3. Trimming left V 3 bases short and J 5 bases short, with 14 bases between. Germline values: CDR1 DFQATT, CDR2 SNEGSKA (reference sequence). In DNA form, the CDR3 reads TGCAGTGCTAGGGAGGGGGGGGCTCACAATGAGCAGTTCTTC. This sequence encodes CSAREGGAHNEQFF.

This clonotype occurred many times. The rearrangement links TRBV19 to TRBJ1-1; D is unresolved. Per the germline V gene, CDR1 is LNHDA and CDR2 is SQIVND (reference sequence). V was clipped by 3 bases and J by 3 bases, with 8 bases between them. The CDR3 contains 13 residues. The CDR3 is CASSIAGYTEAFF. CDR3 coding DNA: TGTGCCAGTAGTATTGCGGGATACACTGAAGCTTTCTTT. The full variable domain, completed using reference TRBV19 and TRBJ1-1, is DGGITQSPKYLFRKEGQNVTLSCEQNLNHDAMYWYRQDPGQGLRLIYYSQIVNDFQKGDIAEGYSVSREKKESFPLTVTSAQKNPTAFYLCASSIAGYTEAFFGQGTRLTVV.

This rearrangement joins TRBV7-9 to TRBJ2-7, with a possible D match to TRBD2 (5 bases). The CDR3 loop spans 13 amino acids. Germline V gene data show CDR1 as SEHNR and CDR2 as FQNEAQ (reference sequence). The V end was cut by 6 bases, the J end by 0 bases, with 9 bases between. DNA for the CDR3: TGTGCCAGCAGATCCGCGGGCTCCTACGAGCAGTACTTC. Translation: CASRSAGSYEQYF.

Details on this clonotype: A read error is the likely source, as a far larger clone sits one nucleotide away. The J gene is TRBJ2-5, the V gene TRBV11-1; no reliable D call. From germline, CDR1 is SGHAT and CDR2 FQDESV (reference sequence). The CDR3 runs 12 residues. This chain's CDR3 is CASSLDGETQCF. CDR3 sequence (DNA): TGTGCCAGCAGCTTAGATGGCGAGACCCAGTGCTTC.

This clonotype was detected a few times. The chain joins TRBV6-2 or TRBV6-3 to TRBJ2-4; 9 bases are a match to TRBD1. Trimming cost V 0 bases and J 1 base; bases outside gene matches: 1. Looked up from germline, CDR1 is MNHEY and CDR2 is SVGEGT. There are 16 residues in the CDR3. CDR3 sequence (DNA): TGTGCCAGCAGTTACTCCGGGACAGGGGCCAAAAACATTCAGTACTTC. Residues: CASSYSGTGAKNIQYF.

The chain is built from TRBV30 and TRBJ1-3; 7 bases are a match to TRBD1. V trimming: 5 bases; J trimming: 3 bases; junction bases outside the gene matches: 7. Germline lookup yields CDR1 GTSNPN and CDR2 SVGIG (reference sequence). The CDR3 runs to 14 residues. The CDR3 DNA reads TGTGCCTGGTCCACAGGGGTTGGTGGAAACACCATATATTTT. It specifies CAWSTGVGGNTIYF.

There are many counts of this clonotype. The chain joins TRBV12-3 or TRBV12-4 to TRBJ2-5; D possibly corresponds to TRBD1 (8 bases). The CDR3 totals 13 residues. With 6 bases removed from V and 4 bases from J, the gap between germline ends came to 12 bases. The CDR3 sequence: CASRTGEGETQYF. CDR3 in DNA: TGTGCCAGCAGGACAGGGGAGGGAGAGACCCAGTACTTC.